This T cell receptor beta chain derives from a study of T cells expressing NK-cell markers (dated by TCRdb to between 2020 and 2021). A note on the overall study: TCR beta-chain repertoires were profiled in sorted CD3+CD56+NKG2C+, CD3+CD56+NKG2C- and CD3+CD56-NKG2C+ T-cell subsets from about 8 donors. Among the eight sequenced donors, seven were HCMV-seropositive and one was HCMV-seronegative. Randomly selected healthy volunteers, three men and five women, were used as the eight sequenced donors. Libraries were sequenced as 2 x 150 bp reads on Illumina HiSeq 2000/2500, MiSeq or NextSeq. Here is what the overall study found, with its caveats: For roughly six donors, the dominant CD3+CD56+NKG2C+ clonotypes were among the top 10 CD8+ clonotypes and accounted for about 1.0-7.5% of CD8+ T cells. Whether the expanded NKG2C-expressing T cell clones were specific for HCMV antigens was left unclear. Those dominant clonotypes were again the most abundant among CD3+CD56-NKG2C+ cells in a handful of donors, at about 28.3-65%.

The cysteine opens and the phenylalanine closes a CDR3 of 14 amino acids. No DNA is given. CDR1 and CDR2 are drawn from the germline V gene: KGHDR, SFDVKD. The data were produced on an Illumina HiSeq 2000. TCR beta cDNA libraries were made by 5'RACE template switching that added a universal primer site and unique molecular identifiers. Priming for cDNA synthesis came from the TCR beta constant segment, and two successive PCR amplification steps followed. The authors processed their data as follows. Reads were demultiplexed and grouped by UMI with MIGEC, and clonotypes were assembled and quantified with MiTCR. To exclude erroneous sequences, any TCR cDNA sequence not supported by at least two reads was discarded. The tcR package was used for downstream repertoire analysis, and clonotypes were matched across fractions by CDR3 nucleotide sequence plus V segment. VDJmatch was used to annotate antigen specificity against VDJdb, with one amino acid substitution in CDR3 allowed. Reprocessed by TCRdb, the reads give a single entry per CDR3 protein sequence, without DNA. These V and J calls are TCRdb output, not the study's own analysis. The sample's clone listing holds 440,000 or so distinct CDR3 sequences. Of the sample, 7.3% is held by the ten largest clones.

About this clonotype itself: Its recognized antigen is unknown.

A commercial ELISA kit detecting HCMV-specific IgG in serum was used to determine HCMV serostatus. Ficoll density gradient centrifugation was used to isolate peripheral blood mononuclear cells from blood. The chain couples TRBV24-1 to TRBJ2-2. The receptor was derived from a woman aged 18-70 years in good health. Sequencing input: blood T cells: a sorted CD56 or NKG2C T cell subset, CD4+ or CD8+ T cells, or bulk PBMC T cells (not recorded which). The CDR3 protein: CATRHNLNTGELFF.